Below, one T cell receptor beta chain is given with its context. Its antigen is not yet known. No base qualities exist here, and no much larger clone lies one base off it. This entry comes from a study of metastatic and nonmetastatic thyroid tumors (dated by TCRdb to the early 2020s). About the full investigation: Repertoires from peripheral blood and from tumor or nodule tissue samples of malignant and benign thyroid patients were compared. Here is what the overall study found, with its caveats: TCR beta diversity was reported as significantly higher in malignant tumors than in benign nodules, in both blood and tumor samples.

Before undergoing thyroid surgery, none of the patients had been given any kind of treatment. Using T-cell receptor beta sequencing, the researchers looked back retrospectively at clinical samples from patients, gathered between the early 2010s and the late 2010s. Libraries came from PCR. Sequencing instrument: Illumina HiSeq 4000. The TCR beta-chain CDR3 region of each patient was profiled by high-throughput sequencing. Per the original workflow: Drawing on CDR3 differences between clinicopathological groups, the researchers built a classifier meant to tell apart patients with distant-metastatic papillary thyroid cancer. The Shannon index was used to assess repertoire diversity, and the Morisita-Horn index was used to assess tumor-blood repertoire similarity. TCRdb reprocessed the public reads (quality trimming at Q25 with fastp, clone calling with MiXCR) and kept in-frame beta chains. The V and J calls come from TCRdb's annotation, not from the publication. Recorded for this sample are around 8,600 clones; approximately 34% of them occurred a single time. The top ten hold around a fifth of the sample.

The junction carries 21 bases between V and J, which are trimmed by 10 bases and 3 bases respectively. The CDR3 runs 15 amino acids, cysteine and phenylalanine included. Only the CDR3 part of the read is kept: 45 bases, read in frame from the first base. The germline V gene gives CDR1 as KGHDR and CDR2 as SFDVKD. The receptor's source is a female donor with papillary thyroid cancer or a benign thyroid nodule (not recorded which). Some clones in this sample may be carry-over from other donors' samples. Sequencing was carried out using tumor tissue. The chain uses TRBV24-1 and TRBJ2-7; tentative D gene TRBD2, with 7 bases matching. Here the CDR3 is given as CATSSDKGGFYEQYF. The DNA sequence reads TGTGCCACTAGCTCAGACAAGGGGGGGTTCTACGAGCAGTACTTC.